The count of the clone carrying this TCR beta chain is one. This entry belongs to a study of blood T cell repertoires in COVID-19. Study-level information: Samples representing acute and convalescent COVID-19 were sourced from the United States, Italy and Spain. PBMCs, B-cell-depleted T cells, or T cells provided the cDNA or gDNA that made up the material.

Looked up from germline, CDR1 is KGHSH and CDR2 is LQKENI. V lost 3 bases to trimming and J lost 5 bases; unmatched junction nucleotides: 4. This CDR3 has 15 amino acids. Per the original methods: Estimates of nucleated cell counts were drawn from the amplification of reference gene primers. The assay was immunoSEQ multiplex PCR, and TCRdb's table has in-frame clones only and misses some. Clone size and the V and J calls come from that table; the DNA yielded D and trimming. The data contain about 45,000 clones, 88% of them singletons. This chain uses TRBV18 with TRBJ1-1; 12 nucleotides align to TRBD1. This sequence was found in a human donor in a cohort sampled during active COVID-19. Sequencing was performed on peripheral blood. CDR3 sequence (DNA): TGTGCCAGCTCACCGGGACAGGGGGCAGGGACTGAAGCTTTCTTT. Its translation: CASSPGQGAGTEAFF. The whole variable domain, filled in from reference TRBV18 and TRBJ1-1, reads NAGVMQNPRHLVRRRGQEARLRCSPMKGHSHVYWYRQLPEEGLKFMVYLQKENIIDESGMPKERFSAEFPKEGPSILRIQQVVRGDSAAYFCASSPGQGAGTEAFFGQGTRLTVV.